The 8 T cell receptor beta chains below come from one sample, sequenced in a study of shared clonotypes between healthy human individuals (TCRdb year 2020). The receptor library was made with the immunoSEQ multiplex PCR assay. TCRdb carries this immuneACCESS record with in-frame sequences only. Its versions omit some clonotypes, under half of them owing to an unresolved V gene in the studies checked, with the rest unexplained. For this sample the table gives some 2.4 million clones, of which over 85% were detected only once. Roughly 0.39% of the sample is in the top ten clones. Specimen: naive CD4+ T cells from PBMCs. The intended sense of this specimen's cell subset or site label: CD45RA+ positively selected. Source of these receptors: a man aged 18 to 30 in good health. Some clones in this sample may be carry-over from other donors' samples.

This chain uses TRBV13 with TRBJ2-2, with 7 bases fitting TRBD2. Trimming at V came to 5 bases and at J to 3 bases, leaving 9 bases not matched to a gene. This CDR3 comprises 16 residues. Germline CDR1 is PRHDT and CDR2 is FYEKMQ (reference sequence). CDR3 loop: CASSLGTRGDTGELFF. For the CDR3, the DNA is TGTGCCAGCAGCCTCGGGACTCGGGGGGACACCGGGGAGCTGTTTTTT.

The chain couples TRBV19 to TRBJ1-5; 8 nucleotides align to TRBD1. CDR1 is LNHDA, CDR2 SQIVND, per germline (reference sequence). CDR3 size: 15 residues. The J segment lost 5 bases and the V segment lost 5 bases, leaving 8 bases of the junction unmatched. Written as DNA, the CDR3 is TGTGCCAGTAGTCCTGGGGACAGGTTCTATCAGCCCCAGCATTTT. This sequence encodes CASSPGDRFYQPQHF.

The chain links TRBV7-2 to TRBJ2-3; weak D call: TRBD2 (6 bases). CDR3 size: 16 residues. Trimming removed 4 bases from V and 0 bases from J, with 14 bases in between. Per the germline V gene, CDR1 is SGHTA and CDR2 is FQGNSA. The CDR3 reads CASSSGTSTSTDTQYF. CDR3 in DNA: TGTGCCAGCAGCTCCGGGACTTCTACTAGCACAGATACGCAGTATTTT.

The chain is built from TRBV6-4 and TRBJ2-3; D possibly corresponds to TRBD2 (6 bases). Germline V gives CDR1 MRHNA, CDR2 SNTAGT. The CDR3 totals 16 residues. V dropped 5 bases and J dropped 2 bases, with 17 bases sitting between them. This CDR3 reads CASSLDFGGNTDTQYF. DNA of the CDR3: TGTGCCAGCAGTTTAGATTTTGGCGGGAACACAGATACGCAGTATTTT.

The chain couples TRBV18 to TRBJ2-2; tentatively, D is TRBD2 (5 bases). Looked up from germline, CDR1 is KGHSH and CDR2 is LQKENI. The V and J ends lost 1 base and 4 bases respectively, with 13 bases between them. The CDR3 length is 16 residues. The CDR3: CASSPLGGQLTGELFF. CDR3 sequence (DNA): TGTGCCAGCTCACCACTGGGCGGGCAGCTCACCGGGGAGCTGTTTTTT.

V usage is TRBV19 and J usage is TRBJ1-5, with 7 nucleotides matching TRBD1. The V gene end was trimmed by 9 bases and the J gene end by 3 bases; junction bases not matched to a gene: 8. This CDR3 comprises 14 residues. CDR1 is LNHDA, CDR2 SQIVND, per germline (reference sequence). CDR3 coding DNA: TGTGCCAGCCTCCGGGACAGAGACAATCAGCCCCAGCATTTT. Translation gives CASLRDRDNQPQHF.

The chain employs TRBV6-5 and TRBJ1-2, with a weak D call TRBD1 (5 bases). V gave up 6 bases and J gave up 5 bases, with 16 bases separating them. Per the germline V gene, CDR1 is MNHEY and CDR2 is SVGAGI. The CDR3 totals 14 residues. DNA for the CDR3: TGTGCCAGCAGACCCCAGACAGCCTATTATGGCTACACCTTC. Translated: CASRPQTAYYGYTF.

This clone was counted a single time. This chain connects TRBV28 to TRBJ1-4; no reliable D call. Germline V gives CDR1 MDHEN, CDR2 SYDVKM. This CDR3 region has 15 residues. V shed 3 bases and J shed 5 bases, with 13 bases lying between them. CDR3 residues: CASSFPAAVNEKLFF. DNA for the CDR3: TGTGCCAGCAGTTTCCCCGCGGCAGTGAATGAAAAACTGTTTTTT.